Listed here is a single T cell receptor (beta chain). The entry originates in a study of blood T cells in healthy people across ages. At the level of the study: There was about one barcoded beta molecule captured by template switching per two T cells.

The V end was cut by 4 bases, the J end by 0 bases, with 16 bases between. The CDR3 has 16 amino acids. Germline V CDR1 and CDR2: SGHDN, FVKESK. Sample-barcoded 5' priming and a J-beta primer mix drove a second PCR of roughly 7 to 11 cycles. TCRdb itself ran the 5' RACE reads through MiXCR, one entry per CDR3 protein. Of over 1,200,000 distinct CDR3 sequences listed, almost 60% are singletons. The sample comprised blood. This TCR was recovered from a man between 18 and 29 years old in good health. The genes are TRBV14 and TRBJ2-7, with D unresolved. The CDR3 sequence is CASSPRVGIGSYEQYF. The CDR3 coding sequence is TGTGCCAGCAGCCCCCGTGTTGGGATCGGCTCCTACGAGCAGTACTTC.